Below, 20 T cell receptor beta chains from the same sample are listed, as sequenced in a study of blood T cell repertoires in COVID-19. Only in-frame clones appear in the TCRdb table, and some are missing; sequencing was by immunoSEQ multiplex PCR. The sample contains about 220,000 clones, over 80% of which appear only once. Sequencing input: peripheral blood. The source of these receptors is a human donor in a cohort sampled during active COVID-19.

The rearrangement uses TRBV27 and TRBJ2-3, with D possibly matching TRBD1 (6 bases). The CDR3 runs 16 residues. Germline V gives CDR1 MNHEY, CDR2 SMNVEV (reference sequence). V was shortened by 6 bases and J by 3 bases, with 19 bases between the two germline ends. The CDR3 loop reads CASRLVGALGTDTQYF. As DNA, the CDR3 is TGTGCCAGCAGACTCGTGGGGGCCCTAGGTACAGATACGCAGTATTTT.

The rearrangement joins TRBV4-3 to TRBJ2-5, with TRBD1 matching over 10 bases. Trimming removed 1 base from V and 5 bases from J; junction bases left unmatched: 7. Germline loops: CDR1 LGHNA, CDR2 YSLEER. The CDR3 is 16 amino acids. CDR3: CASSQVRTGGIETQYF. CDR3 nucleotide sequence: TGCGCCAGCAGCCAAGTTAGGACAGGGGGTATTGAGACCCAGTACTTC.

The rearrangement links TRBV5-1 to TRBJ2-7; weak D call: TRBD2 (5 bases). Per the germline V gene, CDR1 is SGHRS and CDR2 is YFSETQ. V was clipped by 0 bases and J by 3 bases, with 7 bases between them. CDR3 length: 13 amino acids. The CDR3 nucleotides are TGCGCCAGCAGCTTGGCGGGGAACTACGAGCAGTACTTC. Its protein product is CASSLAGNYEQYF.

This clone was detected a few times. The chain has TRBV7-9 and TRBJ2-1, with a possible D match to TRBD1 (6 bases). The CDR3 is 15 amino acids. The germline V gene encodes CDR1 SEHNR and CDR2 FQNEAQ (reference sequence). Trimming shortened V by 4 bases and J by 1 base, and 11 bases separated the two germline ends. Here the CDR3 DNA reads TGTGCCAGCAGCTCTTACAGGGAATCCTACAATGAGCAGTTCTTC. It yields the protein CASSSYRESYNEQFF.

V is TRBV15 and J is TRBJ2-5, with 11 nucleotides matching TRBD2. Germline assignment: CDR1 LNHNV and CDR2 YYDKDF (reference sequence). J gave up 4 bases and V 1 base, and 5 bases lay outside the gene matches. The CDR3 contains 16 residues. CDR3 loop: CATSRGTSGLAETQYF. The CDR3 bases are TGTGCCACCAGCAGAGGGACTAGCGGGTTAGCAGAGACCCAGTACTTC.

This chain uses TRBV11-2 with TRBJ1-3; 7 bases are shared with TRBD1. This CDR3 spans 16 amino acids. V shed 4 bases, J shed 0 bases, and the junction held 6 bases outside the gene matches. CDR1 is SGHAT and CDR2 is FQNNGV in the germline V gene. The CDR3 loop reads CASSSDYRGSGNTIYF. The CDR3 DNA sequence: TGTGCCAGCAGCTCCGACTACAGGGGCTCTGGAAACACCATATATTTT.

Comment on this clone: This same CDR3 is encoded by further DNA sequences in the sample. The genes are TRBV7-2 and TRBJ1-3, with no clear D. V lost 1 base, J lost 2 bases, and 9 bases lay in between. CDR1 is SGHTA and CDR2 is FQGNSA in the germline V gene. The CDR3 spans 15 residues. CDR3 DNA sequence: TGTGCCAGCAGCTTAGTGGGAGGAACTGGAAACACCATATATTTT. This translates into CASSLVGGTGNTIYF.

V and J are TRBV7-9 and TRBJ2-7; 9 positions agree with TRBD1. Germline trimming cut 5 bases from V and 5 bases from J; bases unmatched to any gene: 7. Germline values: CDR1 SEHNR, CDR2 FQNEAQ (reference sequence). CDR3 length: 14 amino acids. The CDR3 coding sequence is TGTGCCAGCAGCGGGGGACAGGGACGACACGAGCAGTACTTC. It is translated as CASSGGQGRHEQYF. The full variable domain, completed using reference TRBV7-9 and TRBJ2-7, is DTGVSQNPRHKITKRGQNVTFRCDPISEHNRLYWYRQTLGQGPEFLTYFQNEAQLEKSRLLSDRFSAERPKGSFSTLEIQRTEQGDSAMYLCASSGGQGRHEQYFGPGTRLTVT.

Only one count was recorded for this clone. The chain combines TRBV28 with TRBJ2-1, with D perhaps TRBD1 (6 bases). This CDR3 is 14 amino acids long. Trimming stripped 8 bases from V and 3 bases from J, with 14 bases between. Germline CDR1 is MDHEN and CDR2 is SYDVKM. The CDR3: CASYTRDNYNEQFF. Written as DNA, the CDR3 is TGTGCCAGCTATACCCGGGACAACTACAATGAGCAGTTCTTC.

The genes are TRBV18 and TRBJ1-2, with no clear D. V lost 2 bases and J 0 bases, leaving 7 bases between the germline ends. Germline-derived CDR1 and CDR2 are KGHSH and LQKENI. The CDR3 spans 14 residues. CDR3 bases: TGTGCCAGCTCACCAGACACAGCTAACTATGGCTACACCTTC. It translates to CASSPDTANYGYTF.

The chain employs TRBV7-8 and TRBJ2-7; no clear D. Germline assignment: CDR1 SGHVS and CDR2 FQNEAQ. The V and J ends lost 5 bases and 4 bases respectively, with 6 bases between them. This CDR3 is built from 11 residues. As DNA, the CDR3 is TGTGCCAGCAGCCCGGGTTACGAGCAGTACTTC. This translates into CASSPGYEQYF.

The J gene is TRBJ2-7, the V gene TRBV6-2 or TRBV6-3; tentatively, D is TRBD2 (5 bases). Germline values: CDR1 MNHEY, CDR2 SVGEGT. CDR3 length equals 15 residues. Trimming stripped 2 bases from V and 5 bases from J, with 16 bases between. The CDR3 here is CASSYGPPGGDEQYF. CDR3 DNA sequence: TGTGCCAGCAGTTACGGACCTCCCGGAGGAGACGAGCAGTACTTC.

J is TRBJ2-7 and V is TRBV6-5; 10 bases align to TRBD2. V lost 5 bases to trimming and J lost 6 bases; unmatched junction nucleotides: 7. CDR1 and CDR2 (germline): MNHEY, SVGAGI. The CDR3 consists of 14 residues. CDR3 region: CASSPGLAVIEQYF. Here the CDR3 DNA reads TGTGCCAGCAGTCCCGGACTAGCGGTTATCGAGCAGTACTTC.

The chain has TRBV10-3 and TRBJ1-3; no clear D gene. Per germline, CDR1 ENHRY and CDR2 SYGVKD. The CDR3 has 15 residues. The V and J ends lost 3 bases and 1 base respectively, with 10 bases between them. The CDR3 loop is CAISERGGSGNTIYF. The CDR3 DNA follows: TGTGCCATCAGTGAACGGGGAGGGTCTGGAAACACCATATATTTT.

The chain's CDR3 is CASSFSSNYEQFF. The CDR3 DNA sequence: TGTGCCAGCAGCTTTTCCTCCAACTATGAGCAGTTCTTC. The chain uses TRBV7-2 and TRBJ2-1, with unresolved D. CDR1 and CDR2 from the germline V gene are SGHTA and FQGNSA. This CDR3 spans 13 amino acids. The V gene lost 3 bases and the J gene lost 8 bases, with 11 bases spanning the gap.

This clone was seen once. V gene TRBV4-3 combines with J gene TRBJ2-7; no firm D call. Germline CDR1 is LGHNA and CDR2 is YSLEER. V lost 1 base, J lost 0 bases, and 19 bases lay in between. The CDR3 contains 18 residues. CDR3 sequence: CASSQVTDPYSPSYEQYF. The CDR3 bases are TGCGCCAGCAGCCAAGTCACAGATCCTTACTCACCCTCCTACGAGCAGTACTTC.

The V call is TRBV7-3, the J call TRBJ1-1, with TRBD1 identical over 11 bases. The CDR3 sequence is 15 residues long. V lost 2 bases and J lost 4; bases outside the gene matches: 3. Germline V lookup: CDR1 SGHTA, CDR2 FQGTGA. CDR3 in amino acids: CASSLVGTGGTEAFF. The CDR3 nucleotides read TGTGCCAGCAGCTTAGTCGGGACAGGGGGCACTGAAGCTTTCTTT.

The chain joins TRBV7-8 to TRBJ2-3; TRBD2 matches 9 bases. The CDR3 has 17 residues. Per the germline V gene, CDR1 is SGHVS and CDR2 is FQNEAQ. V was pared by 5 bases and J by 3 bases, with 12 bases of the junction left unmatched. This CDR3 is CASSNPRLSGSTDTQYF. The CDR3 DNA sequence: TGTGCCAGCAGCAACCCGAGGCTTAGCGGGAGTACAGATACGCAGTATTTT.

This chain uses TRBV19 with TRBJ2-6; D gene ambiguous. Per the germline V gene, CDR1 is LNHDA and CDR2 is SQIVND (reference sequence). V lost 5 bases and J 0 bases, leaving 11 bases between the germline ends. CDR3 length: 16 residues. The CDR3 sequence is CASSESVYSGANVLTF. In DNA form, the CDR3 reads TGTGCCAGTAGTGAGAGCGTTTACTCTGGGGCCAACGTCCTGACTTTC. The full variable domain, with the rest looked up from reference TRBV19 and TRBJ2-6, is DGGITQSPKYLFRKEGQNVTLSCEQNLNHDAMYWYRQDPGQGLRLIYYSQIVNDFQKGDIAEGYSVSREKKESFPLTVTSAQKNPTAFYLCASSESVYSGANVLTFGAGSRLTVL.

The rearrangement joins TRBV25-1 to TRBJ1-2, with TRBD1 matching over 9 bases. Trimming took 5 bases from V and 5 from J; bases not matched to a gene: 9. CDR3 size: 15 residues. Looked up from germline, CDR1 is MGHDK and CDR2 is SYGVNS. The CDR3 loop is CASSPRDREGYGYTF. CDR3 bases: TGTGCCAGCAGTCCCCGGGACAGGGAAGGGTATGGCTACACCTTC.